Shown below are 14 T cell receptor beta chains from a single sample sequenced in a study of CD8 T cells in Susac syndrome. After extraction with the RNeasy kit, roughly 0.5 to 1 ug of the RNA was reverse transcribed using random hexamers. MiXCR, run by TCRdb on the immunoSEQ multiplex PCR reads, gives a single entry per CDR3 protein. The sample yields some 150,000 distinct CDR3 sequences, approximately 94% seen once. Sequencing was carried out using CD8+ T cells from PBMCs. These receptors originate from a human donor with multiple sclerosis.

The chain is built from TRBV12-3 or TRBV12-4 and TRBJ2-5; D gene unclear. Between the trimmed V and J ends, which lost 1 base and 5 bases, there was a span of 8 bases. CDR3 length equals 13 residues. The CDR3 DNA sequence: TGTGCCAGCAGTTTAGGCACCCCCGAGACCCAGTACTTC. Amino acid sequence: CASSLGTPETQYF.

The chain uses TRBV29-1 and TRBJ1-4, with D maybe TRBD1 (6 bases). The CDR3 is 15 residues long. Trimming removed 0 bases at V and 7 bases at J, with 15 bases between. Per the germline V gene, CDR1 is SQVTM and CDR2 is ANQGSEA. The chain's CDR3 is CSVEDFLGGPEKLFF. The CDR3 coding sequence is TGCAGCGTTGAAGATTTTCTGGGGGGCCCTGAAAAACTGTTTTTT.

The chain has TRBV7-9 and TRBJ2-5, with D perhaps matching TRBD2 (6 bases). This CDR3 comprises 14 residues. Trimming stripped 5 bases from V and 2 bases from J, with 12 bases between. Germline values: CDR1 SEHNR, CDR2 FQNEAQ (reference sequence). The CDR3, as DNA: TGTGCCAGCAGCACGCGACTAGGTCAAGAGACCCAGTACTTC. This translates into CASSTRLGQETQYF.

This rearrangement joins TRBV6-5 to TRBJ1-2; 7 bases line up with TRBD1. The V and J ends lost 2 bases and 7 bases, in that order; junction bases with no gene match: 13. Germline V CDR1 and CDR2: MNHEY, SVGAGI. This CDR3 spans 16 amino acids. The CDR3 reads CASSYTRQGHPGGYTF. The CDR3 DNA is TGTGCCAGCAGTTACACCCGACAGGGCCACCCGGGTGGCTACACCTTC.

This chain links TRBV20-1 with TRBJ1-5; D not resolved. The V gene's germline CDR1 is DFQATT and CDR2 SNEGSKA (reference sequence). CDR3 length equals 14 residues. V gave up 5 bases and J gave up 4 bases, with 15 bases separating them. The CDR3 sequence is CSAFNLGQNQPQHF. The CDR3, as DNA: TGCAGTGCTTTTAATTTAGGTCAGAATCAGCCCCAGCATTTT.

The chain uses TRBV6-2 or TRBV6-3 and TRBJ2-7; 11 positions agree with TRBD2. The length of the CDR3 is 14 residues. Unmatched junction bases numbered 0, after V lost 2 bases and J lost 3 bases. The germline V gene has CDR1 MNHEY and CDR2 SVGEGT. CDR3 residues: CASSYGTSGYEQYF. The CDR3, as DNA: TGTGCCAGCAGTTACGGGACTAGCGGCTACGAGCAGTACTTC.

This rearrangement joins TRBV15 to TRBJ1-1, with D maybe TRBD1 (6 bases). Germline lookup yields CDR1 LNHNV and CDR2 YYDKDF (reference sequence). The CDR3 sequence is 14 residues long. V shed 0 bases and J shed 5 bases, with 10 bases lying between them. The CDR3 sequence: CATSREGGTTEAFF. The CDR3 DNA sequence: TGTGCCACCAGCAGAGAGGGGGGGACAACTGAAGCTTTCTTT.

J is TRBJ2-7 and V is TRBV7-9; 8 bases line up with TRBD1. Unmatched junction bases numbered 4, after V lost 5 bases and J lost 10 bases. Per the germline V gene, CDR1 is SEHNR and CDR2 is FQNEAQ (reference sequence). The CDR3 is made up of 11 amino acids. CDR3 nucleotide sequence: TGTGCCAGCAGCCAGGACAGGGATCAGTACTTC. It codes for CASSQDRDQYF. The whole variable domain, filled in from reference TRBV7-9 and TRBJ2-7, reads DTGVSQNPRHKITKRGQNVTFRCDPISEHNRLYWYRQTLGQGPEFLTYFQNEAQLEKSRLLSDRFSAERPKGSFSTLEIQRTEQGDSAMYLCASSQDRDQYFGPGTRLTVT.

The CDR3 spells CSVRTLGGTREEEAFF. The CDR3 bases are TGCAGCGTTAGAACCCTGGGGGGGACCAGGGAGGAAGAAGCTTTCTTT. V and J are TRBV29-1 and TRBJ1-1; D may be TRBD1 (5 bases). Germline values: CDR1 SQVTM, CDR2 ANQGSEA. Trimming left V 5 bases short and J 8 bases short, with 27 bases between. This CDR3 is built from 16 residues.

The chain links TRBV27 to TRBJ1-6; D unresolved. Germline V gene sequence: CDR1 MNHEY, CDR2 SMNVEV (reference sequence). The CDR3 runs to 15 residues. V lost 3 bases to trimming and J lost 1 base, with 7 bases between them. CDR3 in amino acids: CASSFGSSYNSPLHF. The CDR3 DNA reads TGTGCCAGCAGTTTTGGGTCATCCTATAATTCACCCCTCCACTTT.

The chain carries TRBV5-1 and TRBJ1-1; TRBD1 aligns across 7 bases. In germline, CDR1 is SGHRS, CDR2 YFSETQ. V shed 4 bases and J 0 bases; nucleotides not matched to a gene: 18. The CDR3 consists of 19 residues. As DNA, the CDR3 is TGCGCCAGCAGCACAGACAGGGTTAGAGTATTGCCGGTGAACACTGAAGCTTTCTTT. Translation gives CASSTDRVRVLPVNTEAFF.

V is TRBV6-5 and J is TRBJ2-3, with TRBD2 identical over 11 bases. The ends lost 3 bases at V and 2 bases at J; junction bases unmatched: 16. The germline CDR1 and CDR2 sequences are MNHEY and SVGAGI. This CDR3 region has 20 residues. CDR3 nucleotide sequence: TGTGCCAGCAGTTATTCCCTTTCCTCGACTAGCGGGGTTAACACAGATACGCAGTATTTT. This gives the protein CASSYSLSSTSGVNTDTQYF.

CDR3: CASSWELGPSYGYTF. The DNA of the CDR3 is TGTGCCAGCAGTTGGGAACTGGGACCGTCCTATGGCTACACCTTC. The chain couples TRBV12-3 or TRBV12-4 to TRBJ1-2; possibly TRBD1 for D (5 bases). There are 15 residues in the CDR3. Trimming left V 4 bases short and J 4 bases short, with 16 bases between.

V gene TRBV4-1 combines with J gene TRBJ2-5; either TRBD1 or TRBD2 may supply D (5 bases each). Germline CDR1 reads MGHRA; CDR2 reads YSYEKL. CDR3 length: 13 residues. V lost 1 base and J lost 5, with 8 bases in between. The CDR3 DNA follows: TGCGCCAGCAGCCAAGCCGGGGACGAGACCCAGTACTTC. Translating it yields CASSQAGDETQYF.